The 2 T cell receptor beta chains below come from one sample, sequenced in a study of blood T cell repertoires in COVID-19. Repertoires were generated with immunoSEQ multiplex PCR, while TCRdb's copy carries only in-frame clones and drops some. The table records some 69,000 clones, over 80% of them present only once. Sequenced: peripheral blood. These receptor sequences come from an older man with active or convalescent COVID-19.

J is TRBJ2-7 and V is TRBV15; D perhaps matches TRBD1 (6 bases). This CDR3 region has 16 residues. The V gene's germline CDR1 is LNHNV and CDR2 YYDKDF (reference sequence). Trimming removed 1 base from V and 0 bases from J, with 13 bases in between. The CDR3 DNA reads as TGTGCCACCAGCAGAGGCTACTTGGACAGCTCCTACGAGCAGTACTTC. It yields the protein CATSRGYLDSSYEQYF.

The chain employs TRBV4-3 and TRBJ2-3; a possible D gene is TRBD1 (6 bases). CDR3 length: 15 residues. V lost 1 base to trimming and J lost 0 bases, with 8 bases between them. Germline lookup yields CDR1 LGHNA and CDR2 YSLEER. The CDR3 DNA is TGCGCCAGCAGCCAAGGGACAGCTAGCACAGATACGCAGTATTTT. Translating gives CASSQGTASTDTQYF.